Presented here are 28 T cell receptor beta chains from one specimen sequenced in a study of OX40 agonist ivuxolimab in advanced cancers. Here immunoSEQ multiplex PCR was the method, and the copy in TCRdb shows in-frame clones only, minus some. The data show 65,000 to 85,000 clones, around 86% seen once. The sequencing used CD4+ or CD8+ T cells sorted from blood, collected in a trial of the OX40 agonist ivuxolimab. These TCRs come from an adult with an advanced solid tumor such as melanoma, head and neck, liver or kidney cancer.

The CDR3 DNA reads TGTGCCAGCAGCGTAGCGGTGAGGGCCGCCAATGAGCAGTTCTTC. Residues: CASSVAVRAANEQFF. The chain employs TRBV9 and TRBJ2-1, with D perhaps TRBD2 (5 bases). CDR3 length: 15 amino acids. Trimming removed 0 bases from V and 6 bases from J, with 13 bases in between. Germline lookup yields CDR1 SGDLS and CDR2 YYNGEE.

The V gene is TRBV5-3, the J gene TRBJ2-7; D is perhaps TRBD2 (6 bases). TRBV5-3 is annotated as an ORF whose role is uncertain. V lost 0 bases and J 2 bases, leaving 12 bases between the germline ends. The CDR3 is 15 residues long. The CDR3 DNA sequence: TGTGCCAGAAGCTTGGCCGGGCGGGGTGCCTACGAGCAGTACTTC. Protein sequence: CARSLAGRGAYEQYF.

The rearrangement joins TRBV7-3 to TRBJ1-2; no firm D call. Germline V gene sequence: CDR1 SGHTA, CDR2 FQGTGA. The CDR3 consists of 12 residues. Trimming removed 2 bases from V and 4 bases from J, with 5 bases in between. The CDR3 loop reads CASSLDGYGYTF. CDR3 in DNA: TGTGCCAGCAGCTTAGACGGCTATGGCTACACCTTC.

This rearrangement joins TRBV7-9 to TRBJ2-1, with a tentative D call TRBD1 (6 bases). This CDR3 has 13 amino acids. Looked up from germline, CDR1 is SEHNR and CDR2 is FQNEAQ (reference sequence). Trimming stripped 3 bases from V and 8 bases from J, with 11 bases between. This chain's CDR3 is CASSFLAGDEQFF. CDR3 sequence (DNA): TGTGCCAGCAGCTTCCTCGCAGGGGATGAGCAGTTCTTC.

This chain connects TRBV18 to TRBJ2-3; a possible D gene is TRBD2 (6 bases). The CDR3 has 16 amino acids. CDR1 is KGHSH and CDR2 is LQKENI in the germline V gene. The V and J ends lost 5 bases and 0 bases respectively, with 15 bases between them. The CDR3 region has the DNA TGTGCCAGCTCATCCCCGCTACGGGGGAGCACAGATACGCAGTATTTT. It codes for CASSSPLRGSTDTQYF. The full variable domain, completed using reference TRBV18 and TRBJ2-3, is NAGVMQNPRHLVRRRGQEARLRCSPMKGHSHVYWYRQLPEEGLKFMVYLQKENIIDESGMPKERFSAEFPKEGPSILRIQQVVRGDSAAYFCASSSPLRGSTDTQYFGPGTRLTVL.

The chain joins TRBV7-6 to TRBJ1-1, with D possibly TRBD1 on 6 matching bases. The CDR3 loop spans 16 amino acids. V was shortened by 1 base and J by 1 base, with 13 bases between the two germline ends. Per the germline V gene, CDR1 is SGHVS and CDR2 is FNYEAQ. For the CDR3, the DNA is TGTGCCAGCAGCTTAGTACAGGGAGGAGGGAACACTGAAGCTTTCTTT. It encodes CASSLVQGGGNTEAFF.

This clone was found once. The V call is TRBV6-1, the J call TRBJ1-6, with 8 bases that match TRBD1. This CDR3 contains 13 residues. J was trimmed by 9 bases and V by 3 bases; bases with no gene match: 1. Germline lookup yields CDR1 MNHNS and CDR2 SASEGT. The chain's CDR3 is CASSEDRVSPLHF. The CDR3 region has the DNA TGTGCCAGCAGTGAGGACAGGGTTTCACCCCTCCACTTT.

Written as DNA, the CDR3 is TGTGCCAGCAGCGTAGGGCAGGTGAATGGGGCCAACGTCCTGACTTTC. This gives the protein CASSVGQVNGANVLTF. The chain joins TRBV9 to TRBJ2-6; D remains unclear. This CDR3 has 16 residues. CDR1 and CDR2 (germline): SGDLS, YYNGEE. V was clipped by 0 bases and J by 3 bases, with 10 bases between them.

In DNA form, the CDR3 reads TGTGCCAGCAGCTTAGGGACAGGTATCTACGAGCAGTACTTC. Its protein product is CASSLGTGIYEQYF. V and J are TRBV7-9 and TRBJ2-7, with 7 bases that match TRBD1. The ends lost 1 base at V and 3 bases at J; junction bases unmatched: 3. The CDR3 has 14 amino acids. Germline CDR1 and CDR2: SEHNR and FQNEAQ (reference sequence).

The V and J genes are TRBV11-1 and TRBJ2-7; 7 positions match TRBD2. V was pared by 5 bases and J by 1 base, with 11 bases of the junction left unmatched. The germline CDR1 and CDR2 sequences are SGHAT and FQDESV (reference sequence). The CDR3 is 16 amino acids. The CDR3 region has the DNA TGTGCCAGCAGCCTCTCTCGGAGCGGGGATTCCTACGAGCAGTACTTC. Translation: CASSLSRSGDSYEQYF.

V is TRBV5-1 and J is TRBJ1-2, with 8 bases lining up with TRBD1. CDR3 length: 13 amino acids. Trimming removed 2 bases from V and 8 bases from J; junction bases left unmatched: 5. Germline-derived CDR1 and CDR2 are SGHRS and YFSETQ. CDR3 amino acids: CASSLDRGGGYTF. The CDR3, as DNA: TGCGCCAGCAGCTTAGACAGGGGCGGCGGCTACACCTTC.

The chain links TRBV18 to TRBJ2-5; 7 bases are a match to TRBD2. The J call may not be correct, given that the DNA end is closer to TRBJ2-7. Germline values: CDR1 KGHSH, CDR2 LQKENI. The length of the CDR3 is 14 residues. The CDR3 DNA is TGTGCCAGCTCACCTCTAGCGGACAACTACGAGCAGTACTTC. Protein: CASSPLADNYEQYF.

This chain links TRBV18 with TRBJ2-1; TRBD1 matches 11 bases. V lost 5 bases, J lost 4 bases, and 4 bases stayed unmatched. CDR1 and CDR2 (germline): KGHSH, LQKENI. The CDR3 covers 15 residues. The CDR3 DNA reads TGTGCCAGCTCAACCGGGACAGGGGGGTACAATGAGCAGTTCTTC. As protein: CASSTGTGGYNEQFF.

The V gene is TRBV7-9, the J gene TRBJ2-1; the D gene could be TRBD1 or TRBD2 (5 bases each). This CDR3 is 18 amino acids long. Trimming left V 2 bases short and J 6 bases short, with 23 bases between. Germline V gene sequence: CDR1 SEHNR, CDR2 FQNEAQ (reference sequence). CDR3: CASSLKFGRALGVNEQFF. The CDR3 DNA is TGTGCCAGCAGCTTAAAGTTCGGGCGCGCTCTGGGGGTCAATGAGCAGTTCTTC.

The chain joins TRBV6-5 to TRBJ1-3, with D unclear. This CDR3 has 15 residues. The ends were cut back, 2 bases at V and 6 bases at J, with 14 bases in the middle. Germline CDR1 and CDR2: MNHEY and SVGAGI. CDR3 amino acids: CASSYQWAAENTIYF. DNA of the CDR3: TGTGCCAGCAGTTACCAGTGGGCAGCCGAAAACACCATATATTTT.

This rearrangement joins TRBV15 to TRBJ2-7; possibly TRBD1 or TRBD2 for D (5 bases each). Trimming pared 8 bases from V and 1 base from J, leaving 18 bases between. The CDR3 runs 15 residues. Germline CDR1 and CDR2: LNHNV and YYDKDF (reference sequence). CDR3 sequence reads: CATGREGTASYEQYF. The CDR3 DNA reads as TGTGCCACCGGTCGCGAGGGGACGGCGTCCTACGAGCAGTACTTC.

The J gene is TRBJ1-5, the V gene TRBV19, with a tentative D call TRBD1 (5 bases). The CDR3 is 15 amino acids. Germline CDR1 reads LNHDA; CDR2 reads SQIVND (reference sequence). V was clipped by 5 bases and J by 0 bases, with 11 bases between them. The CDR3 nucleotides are TGTGCCAGTAGTTATGCAGGGAATAGCAATCAGCCCCAGCATTTT. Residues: CASSYAGNSNQPQHF.

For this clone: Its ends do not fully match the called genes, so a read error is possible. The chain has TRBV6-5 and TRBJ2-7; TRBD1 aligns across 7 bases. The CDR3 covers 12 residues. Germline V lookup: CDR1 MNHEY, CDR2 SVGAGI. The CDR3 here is CATNRGEGEQYF. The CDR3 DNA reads TGCGCGACCAACAGGGGAGAGGGGGAGCAGTACTTC.

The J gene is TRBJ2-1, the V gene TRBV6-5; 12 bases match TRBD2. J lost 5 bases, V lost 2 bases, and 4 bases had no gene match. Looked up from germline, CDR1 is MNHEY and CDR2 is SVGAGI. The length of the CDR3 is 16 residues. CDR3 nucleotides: TGTGCCAGCAGTTACACCCTAGCGGGAGGGGACAATGAGCAGTTCTTC. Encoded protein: CASSYTLAGGDNEQFF.

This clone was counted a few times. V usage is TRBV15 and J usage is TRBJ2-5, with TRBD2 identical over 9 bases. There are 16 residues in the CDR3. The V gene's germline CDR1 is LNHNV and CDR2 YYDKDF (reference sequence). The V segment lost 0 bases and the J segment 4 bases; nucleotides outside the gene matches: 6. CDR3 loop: CATSREGLAPRETQYF. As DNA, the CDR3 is TGTGCCACCAGCAGAGAAGGACTAGCGCCCCGAGAGACCCAGTACTTC.

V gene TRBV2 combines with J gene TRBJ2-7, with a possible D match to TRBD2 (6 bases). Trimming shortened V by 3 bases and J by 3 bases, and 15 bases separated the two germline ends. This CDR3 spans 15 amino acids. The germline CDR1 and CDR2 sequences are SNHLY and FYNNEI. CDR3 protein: CASSENRQGGYEQYF. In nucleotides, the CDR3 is TGTGCCAGCAGTGAGAATCGTCAGGGAGGCTACGAGCAGTACTTC.

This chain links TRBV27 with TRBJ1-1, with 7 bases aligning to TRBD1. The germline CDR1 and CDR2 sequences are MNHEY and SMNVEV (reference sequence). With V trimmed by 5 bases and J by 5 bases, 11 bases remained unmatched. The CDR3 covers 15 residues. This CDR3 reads CASSASRGAGTEAFF. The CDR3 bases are TGTGCCAGCAGTGCGTCCAGGGGGGCAGGGACTGAAGCTTTCTTT.

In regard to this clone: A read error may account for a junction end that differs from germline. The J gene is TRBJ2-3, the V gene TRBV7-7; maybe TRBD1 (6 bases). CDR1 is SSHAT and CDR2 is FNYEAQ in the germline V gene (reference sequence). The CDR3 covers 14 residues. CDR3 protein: CASSPRPGADTQYF. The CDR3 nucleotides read TGTGCTAGCAGCCCGCGCCCAGGGGCAGATACGCAGTATTTT.

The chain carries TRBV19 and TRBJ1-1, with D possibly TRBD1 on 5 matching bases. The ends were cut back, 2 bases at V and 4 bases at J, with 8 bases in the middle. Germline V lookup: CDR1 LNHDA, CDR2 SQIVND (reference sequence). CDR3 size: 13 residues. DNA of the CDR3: TGTGCCAGTAGTATAACCGGGGGCACTGAAGCTTTCTTT. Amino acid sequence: CASSITGGTEAFF.

CDR3 bases: TGCGCCAGCAGCGGCGGGGGCAGCTCCTACGAGCAGTACTTC. Amino acid sequence: CASSGGGSSYEQYF. The V and J genes are TRBV5-1 and TRBJ2-7; tentative D call: TRBD2 (7 bases). V lost 4 bases and J lost 0, with 11 bases in between. The germline V gene has CDR1 SGHRS and CDR2 YFSETQ. The CDR3 spans 14 residues.

The CDR3 is CASSSGGSRLREQFF. The DNA of the CDR3 is TGTGCCAGCAGCTCGGGGGGGTCCCGCCTAAGGGAGCAGTTCTTC. The V and J genes are TRBV7-2 and TRBJ2-1; 8 bases fit TRBD2. The length of the CDR3 is 15 residues. V gave up 4 bases and J gave up 10 bases; unmatched junction bases: 12. The germline V gene encodes CDR1 SGHTA and CDR2 FQGNSA.

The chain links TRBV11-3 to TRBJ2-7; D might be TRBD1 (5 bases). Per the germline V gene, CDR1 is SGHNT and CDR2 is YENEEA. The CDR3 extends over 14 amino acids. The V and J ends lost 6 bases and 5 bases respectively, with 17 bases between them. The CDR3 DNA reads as TGTGCCAGCAGGCGTACTCCAGGGTTTGACGAGCAGTACTTC. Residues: CASRRTPGFDEQYF.

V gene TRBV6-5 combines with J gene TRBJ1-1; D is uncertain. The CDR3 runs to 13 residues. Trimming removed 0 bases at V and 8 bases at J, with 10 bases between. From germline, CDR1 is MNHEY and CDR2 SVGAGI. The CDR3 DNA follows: TGTGCCAGCAGTTACTCGAAAGGGTGGGAAGCTTTCTTT. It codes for CASSYSKGWEAFF.